The present TCR beta chain was sequenced within a study of cytomegalovirus exposure and HLA in healthy donors. 60 Vbeta and 13 Jbeta primers were used in PCR. Data came from immunoSEQ multiplex PCR; TCRdb stores just in-frame clones and leaves some out. The data show 90,000 to 110,000 clones, just under 80% seen once. This clone has a handful of counts. As yet, its antigen is unknown. Study-wide results and caveats: Reports credit the classifier with highly specific, highly sensitive diagnosis of cytomegalovirus status. Later analysis identified several of the most significant clusters that appeared linked to common viral pathogens. There were about 160 TCR beta chains listed as cytomegalovirus-associated.

This receptor was taken from a male donor in good health and CMV-seronegative. The sequenced sample was PBMCs.

CDR3 protein: CASSPLETGTEAFF. The CDR3 region has the DNA TGCGCCAGCAGCCCCCTCGAAACGGGGACTGAAGCTTTCTTT. The chain carries TRBV4-1 and TRBJ1-1, with D unresolved. V lost 4 bases, J lost 5 bases, and 14 bases lay in between. Germline V gene sequence: CDR1 MGHRA, CDR2 YSYEKL. This CDR3 has 14 residues.